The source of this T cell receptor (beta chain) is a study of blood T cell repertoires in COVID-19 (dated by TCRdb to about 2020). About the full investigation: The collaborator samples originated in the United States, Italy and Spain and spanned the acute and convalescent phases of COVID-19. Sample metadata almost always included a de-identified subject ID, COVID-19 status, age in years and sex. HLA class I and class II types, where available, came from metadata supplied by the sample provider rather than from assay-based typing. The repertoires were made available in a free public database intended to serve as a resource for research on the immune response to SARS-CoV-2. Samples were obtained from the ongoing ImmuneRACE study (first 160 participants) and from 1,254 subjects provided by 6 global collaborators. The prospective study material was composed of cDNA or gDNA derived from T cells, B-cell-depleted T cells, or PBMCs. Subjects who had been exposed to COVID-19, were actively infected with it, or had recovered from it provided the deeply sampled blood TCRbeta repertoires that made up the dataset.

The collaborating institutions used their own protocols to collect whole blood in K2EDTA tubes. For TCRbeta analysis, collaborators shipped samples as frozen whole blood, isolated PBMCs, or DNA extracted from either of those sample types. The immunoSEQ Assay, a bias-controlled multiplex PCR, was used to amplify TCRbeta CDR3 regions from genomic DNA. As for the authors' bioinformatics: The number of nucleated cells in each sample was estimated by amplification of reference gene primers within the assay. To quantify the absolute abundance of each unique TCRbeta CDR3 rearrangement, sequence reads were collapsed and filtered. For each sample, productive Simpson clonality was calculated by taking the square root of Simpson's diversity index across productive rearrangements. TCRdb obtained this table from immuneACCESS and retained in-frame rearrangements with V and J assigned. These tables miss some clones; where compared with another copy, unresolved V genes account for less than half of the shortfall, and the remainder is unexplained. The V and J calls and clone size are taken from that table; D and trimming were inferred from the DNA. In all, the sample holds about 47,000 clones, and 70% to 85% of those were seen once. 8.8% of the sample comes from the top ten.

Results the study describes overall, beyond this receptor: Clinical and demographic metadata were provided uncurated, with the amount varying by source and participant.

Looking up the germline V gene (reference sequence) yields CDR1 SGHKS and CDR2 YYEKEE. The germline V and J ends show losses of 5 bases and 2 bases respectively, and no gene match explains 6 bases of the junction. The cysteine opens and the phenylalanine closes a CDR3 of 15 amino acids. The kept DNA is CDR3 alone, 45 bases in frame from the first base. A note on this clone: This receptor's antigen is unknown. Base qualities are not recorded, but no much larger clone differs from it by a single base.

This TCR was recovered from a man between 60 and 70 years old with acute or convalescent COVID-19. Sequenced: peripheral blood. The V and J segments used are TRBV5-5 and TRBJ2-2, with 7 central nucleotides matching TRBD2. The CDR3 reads CASRTGRGNTGELFF. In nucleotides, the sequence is TGTGCCAGCAGGACGGGGAGGGGAAACACCGGGGAGCTGTTTTTT.